This entry lists 24 T cell receptor beta chains sequenced from one sample in a study of blood T cell repertoires in COVID-19. The protocol was immunoSEQ multiplex PCR, while the TCRdb copy is restricted to in-frame clones and leaves out a portion. The sample includes hundreds of thousands of clones, around 86% seen only once; the top ten take around 2.9%. Sequenced: peripheral blood. These receptors came from a human donor in a cohort sampled during active COVID-19.

The chain combines TRBV28 with TRBJ2-5; tentatively, D is TRBD1 (6 bases). Deletions cut 7 bases from V and 5 bases from J, with 14 bases between. Germline assignment: CDR1 MDHEN and CDR2 SYDVKM. The CDR3 consists of 13 residues. In nucleotides, the CDR3 is TGTGCCAGCATTACCCCAGGGGTCGAGACCCAGTACTTC. It codes for CASITPGVETQYF.

This chain links TRBV2 with TRBJ2-7, with a tentative D call TRBD2 (6 bases). Germline V gene sequence: CDR1 SNHLY, CDR2 FYNNEI. The V and J ends lost 4 bases and 6 bases respectively, with 10 bases between them. The CDR3 extends over 12 amino acids. CDR3 bases: TGTGCCAGCAGTGCTCTAGCGACCGAGCAGTACTTC. As protein: CASSALATEQYF.

This clone was detected only once. The genes are TRBV4-1 and TRBJ2-1, with a possible D match to TRBD2 (7 bases). This CDR3 has 16 amino acids. V dropped 0 bases and J dropped 4 bases, with 13 bases sitting between them. Germline lookup yields CDR1 MGHRA and CDR2 YSYEKL. CDR3 region: CASSQDRGGTYNEQFF. The CDR3 bases are TGCGCCAGCAGCCAAGATAGGGGGGGGACTTACAATGAGCAGTTCTTC.

The chain couples TRBV15 to TRBJ2-7; possibly TRBD2 for D (5 bases). V was shortened by 2 bases and J by 6 bases, with 11 bases between the two germline ends. The CDR3 loop spans 13 amino acids. Germline V gene lookup returns CDR1 LNHNV and CDR2 YYDKDF (reference sequence). The CDR3: CATSRFAEGEQYF. CDR3 DNA sequence: TGTGCCACCAGCAGATTCGCCGAGGGCGAGCAGTACTTC.

This clone appeared once. The genes are TRBV5-8 and TRBJ1-6; D may be TRBD1 (5 bases). V was trimmed by 0 bases and J by 8 bases, leaving 12 bases between them. Germline CDR1 is SGHTS and CDR2 is YDEGEE. The CDR3 is made up of 15 amino acids. CDR3 nucleotides: TGTGCCAGCAGCTTGGAGCCAGGGTGGGATTCACCCCTCCACTTT. This encodes CASSLEPGWDSPLHF. Combining the CDR3 with reference TRBV5-8 and TRBJ1-6 gives the whole variable domain EAGVTQSPTHLIKTRGQQATLRCSPISGHTSVYWYQQALGLGLQFLLWYDEGEERNRGNFPPRFSGRQFPNYSSELNVNALELEDSALYLCASSLEPGWDSPLHFGNGTRLTVT.

The chain links TRBV6-1 to TRBJ2-2, with TRBD1 identical over 8 bases. CDR1 and CDR2 from the germline V gene are MNHNS and SASEGT. V lost 4 bases, J lost 1 base, and 8 bases stayed unmatched. The CDR3 has 17 residues. CDR3 sequence (DNA): TGTGCCAGCAGTGGGGTCAGGGGGCTCTGGAACACCGGGGAGCTGTTTTTT. Protein sequence: CASSGVRGLWNTGELFF.

The chain couples TRBV19 to TRBJ2-2, with a possible D match to TRBD2 (5 bases). Germline CDR1 is LNHDA and CDR2 is SQIVND (reference sequence). This CDR3 has 15 residues. V was trimmed by 4 bases and J by 0 bases, leaving 9 bases between them. The CDR3 here is CASSSGFANTGELFF. The DNA for the CDR3 is TGTGCCAGTAGTAGCGGGTTCGCGAACACCGGGGAGCTGTTTTTT.

This clone was recorded a few times. This chain joins TRBV6-5 and TRBJ2-1; 7 bases match TRBD2. CDR1 and CDR2 from the germline V gene are MNHEY and SVGAGI. The V and J ends lost 11 bases and 7 bases, in that order; junction bases with no gene match: 11. The CDR3 is made up of 13 amino acids. CDR3 region: CASGAGEVNEQFF. The CDR3 nucleotides are TGTGCCTCCGGGGCGGGAGAGGTGAATGAGCAGTTCTTC.

The rearrangement uses TRBV4-2 and TRBJ2-5, with a weak D call TRBD1 (8 bases). In germline, CDR1 is LGHNA, CDR2 YNFKEQ. The V gene lost 4 bases and the J gene lost 5 bases, with 26 bases spanning the gap. The CDR3 is 18 residues long. CDR3 in DNA: TGTGCCAGCAGCCCAATGCGGAGTCAGGGGGCGGGGGCGGAGACCCAGTACTTC. Translating gives CASSPMRSQGAGAETQYF.

V is TRBV5-1 and J is TRBJ2-5, with D unresolved. This CDR3 is 14 amino acids long. The V end was cut by 0 bases, the J end by 3 bases, with 9 bases between. CDR1 and CDR2 (germline): SGHRS, YFSETQ. DNA for the CDR3: TGCGCCAGCAGCTTGGACGGTCGAGAAGAGACCCAGTACTTC. This sequence encodes CASSLDGREETQYF.

The rearrangement links TRBV20-1 to TRBJ2-5; D is uncertain. Germline lookup yields CDR1 DFQATT and CDR2 SNEGSKA (reference sequence). Trimming took off 4 bases at V and 5 bases at J, with 8 bases between the two ends. The CDR3 loop spans 11 amino acids. CDR3 coding DNA: TGCAGTGCTAACTTCGGGGAGACCCAGTACTTC. Protein sequence: CSANFGETQYF.

The CDR3, as DNA: TGTGCCATCAGTGGAGGCCATGCTCCCGGGACAGGGGGCTCTGGGGCCAACGTCCTGACTTTC. Translation gives CAISGGHAPGTGGSGANVLTF. The chain uses TRBV10-3 and TRBJ2-6; 11 bases fit TRBD1. Germline V gene data show CDR1 as ENHRY and CDR2 as SYGVKD. The V segment lost 4 bases and the J segment 0 bases; nucleotides outside the gene matches: 14. This CDR3 spans 21 amino acids.

The V gene is TRBV6-6, the J gene TRBJ2-1; 11 bases line up with TRBD2. V trimming: 5 bases; J trimming: 3 bases; junction bases outside the gene matches: 12. Germline V gene lookup returns CDR1 MNHNY and CDR2 SVGAGI (reference sequence). The CDR3 spans 18 residues. CDR3 amino acids: CASSPVTLAGGLYNEQFF. The CDR3 region has the DNA TGTGCCAGCAGTCCCGTAACTCTAGCGGGGGGACTCTACAATGAGCAGTTCTTC.

This chain links TRBV28 with TRBJ2-7; D is perhaps TRBD2 (6 bases). V lost 6 bases to trimming and J lost 1 base, with 22 bases between them. Germline values: CDR1 MDHEN, CDR2 SYDVKM. This CDR3 spans 17 amino acids. This chain's CDR3 is CASSIVGTGEVSYEQYF. The CDR3 DNA is TGTGCCAGCAGCATCGTCGGAACGGGGGAAGTTTCCTACGAGCAGTACTTC.

The chain has TRBV30 and TRBJ2-7; D is unresolved. Germline CDR1 reads GTSNPN; CDR2 reads SVGIG (reference sequence). The CDR3 runs 11 residues. The V end was cut by 4 bases, the J end by 3 bases, with 7 bases between. CDR3 DNA: TGTGCCTGGAAGTCAGGCTACGAGCAGTACTTC. This translates into CAWKSGYEQYF. Combining the CDR3 with reference TRBV30 and TRBJ2-7 gives the whole variable domain SQTIHQWPATLVQPVGSPLSLECTVEGTSNPNLYWYRQAAGRGLQLLFYSVGIGQISSEVPQNLSASRPQDRQFILSSKKLLLSDSGFYLCAWKSGYEQYFGPGTRLTVT.

The rearrangement uses TRBV10-1 and TRBJ2-7, with D unclear. Trimming took 10 bases from V and 6 from J, leaving 13 bases between them. CDR3 length: 11 residues. Germline V gene data show CDR1 as WNHNN and CDR2 as SYGVQD (reference sequence). CDR3 amino acids: CANPDKIEQYF. CDR3 DNA sequence: TGCGCCAACCCAGACAAAATCGAGCAGTACTTC.

A single count supports this clone. This chain joins TRBV30 and TRBJ2-4, with a possible D match to TRBD1 (5 bases). V dropped 0 bases and J dropped 1 base, with 7 bases sitting between them. Germline CDR1 GTSNPN, CDR2 SVGIG (reference sequence). The length of the CDR3 is 14 residues. The CDR3 protein is CAWSVKGAKNIQYF. In DNA form, the CDR3 reads TGTGCCTGGAGTGTTAAGGGGGCCAAAAACATTCAGTACTTC.

The chain combines TRBV11-2 with TRBJ2-3, with 8 bases fitting TRBD2. Germline V lookup: CDR1 SGHAT, CDR2 FQNNGV. This CDR3 has 14 amino acids. With V trimmed by 4 bases and J by 6 bases, 6 bases remained unmatched. CDR3 sequence reads: CASSSGTRADTQYF. In DNA, the CDR3 is TGTGCCAGCAGCTCCGGGACTAGGGCGGATACGCAGTATTTT.

The chain joins TRBV14 to TRBJ1-2; no definite D call. V was cut by 0 bases and J by 6 bases, with 17 bases left in between. Germline values: CDR1 SGHDN, CDR2 FVKESK. CDR3 length: 16 residues. In DNA, the CDR3 is TGTGCCAGCAGCCAAGATCTTATTGGGAGGCCCCATGGCTACACCTTC. This gives the protein CASSQDLIGRPHGYTF. The variable domain in full, with the rest retrieved from reference TRBV14 and TRBJ1-2, is EAGVTQFPSHSVIEKGQTVTLRCDPISGHDNLYWYRRVMGKEIKFLLHFVKESKQDESGMPNNRFLAERTGGTYSTLKVQPAELEDSGVYFCASSQDLIGRPHGYTFGSGTRLTVV.

Worth noting for this clone: Other nucleotide sequences in the sample specify the same CDR3. The V call is TRBV28, the J call TRBJ1-5; D uncertain. V shed 6 bases and J shed 1 base, with 10 bases lying between them. Germline CDR1 and CDR2: MDHEN and SYDVKM. The CDR3 loop spans 14 amino acids. The CDR3 nucleotides read TGTGCCAGCAGGGGCTCGGGGAGCAATCAGCCCCAGCATTTT. Amino acids: CASRGSGSNQPQHF.

Only one count was recorded for this clone. V and J are TRBV7-2 and TRBJ1-1, with 7 bases aligning to TRBD1. With 4 bases clipped from V and 4 bases from J, the junction kept 18 bases outside the gene matches. Germline CDR1 and CDR2: SGHTA and FQGNSA. This CDR3 has 18 amino acids. This CDR3 is CASSSTRTLQGFGTEAFF. In DNA, the CDR3 is TGTGCCAGCAGCTCGACCCGGACCCTACAGGGGTTTGGCACTGAAGCTTTCTTT.

This clone occurred once. J is TRBJ2-1 and V is TRBV11-2, with a weak D call TRBD2 (7 bases). The CDR3 is made up of 15 amino acids. Trimming removed 5 bases from V and 4 bases from J, with 15 bases in between. The V gene's germline CDR1 is SGHAT and CDR2 FQNNGV. CDR3 sequence reads: CASSRRGGQYNEQFF. The CDR3 bases are TGTGCCAGCAGCCGGAGGGGGGGCCAATACAATGAGCAGTTCTTC.

The rearrangement links TRBV4-1 to TRBJ1-1, with a possible D match to TRBD1 (6 bases). The germline V and J ends were trimmed by 6 bases and 0 bases, with 26 bases remaining between them. This CDR3 has 19 residues. Germline V gives CDR1 MGHRA, CDR2 YSYEKL. The CDR3 region is CASSSAPSGGRFMNTEAFF. The DNA for the CDR3 is TGCGCCAGCAGTTCGGCCCCAAGCGGGGGCCGGTTCATGAACACTGAAGCTTTCTTT.

CDR3 in amino acids: CASSQGRNQPQHF. The CDR3 nucleotides read TGTGCCAGCAGCCAGGGTCGCAATCAGCCCCAGCATTTT. J is TRBJ1-5 and V is TRBV12-3 or TRBV12-4; TRBD1 is a possible D gene (5 bases). Trimming left V 6 bases short and J 2 bases short, with 8 bases between. The CDR3 spans 13 residues.